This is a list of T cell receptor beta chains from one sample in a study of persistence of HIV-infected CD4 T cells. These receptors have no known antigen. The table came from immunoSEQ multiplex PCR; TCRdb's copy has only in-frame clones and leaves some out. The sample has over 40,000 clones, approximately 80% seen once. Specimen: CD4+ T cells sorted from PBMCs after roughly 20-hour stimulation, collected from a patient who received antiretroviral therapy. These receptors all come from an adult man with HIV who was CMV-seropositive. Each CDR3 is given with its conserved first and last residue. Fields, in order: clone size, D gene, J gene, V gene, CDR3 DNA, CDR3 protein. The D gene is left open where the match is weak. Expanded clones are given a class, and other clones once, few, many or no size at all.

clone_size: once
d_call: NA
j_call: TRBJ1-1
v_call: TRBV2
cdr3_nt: TGTGCCAGCAGTGGAGAGGGTAACACTGAAGCTTTCTTT
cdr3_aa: CASSGEGNTEAFF

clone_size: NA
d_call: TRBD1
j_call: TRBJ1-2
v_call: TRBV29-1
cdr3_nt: TGCAGCGTGATTCCGGGTGGGACAGGGCGAGGCTACACCTTC
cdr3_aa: CSVIPGGTGRGYTF

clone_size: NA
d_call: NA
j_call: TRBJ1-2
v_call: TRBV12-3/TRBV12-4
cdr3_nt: TGTGCCAGCAGTTTGGAACAGGGCCTTGGCTACACCTTC
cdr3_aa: CASSLEQGLGYTF

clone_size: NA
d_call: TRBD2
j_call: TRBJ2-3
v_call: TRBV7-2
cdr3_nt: TGTGCCAGCAGCTCCGGATATGGCGGGAGTGCAGATACGCAGTATTTT
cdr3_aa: CASSSGYGGSADTQYF

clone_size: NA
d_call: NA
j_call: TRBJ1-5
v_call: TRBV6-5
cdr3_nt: TGTGCCAGCCAACCGACGGAGTATCAGCCCCAGCATTTT
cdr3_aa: CASQPTEYQPQHF

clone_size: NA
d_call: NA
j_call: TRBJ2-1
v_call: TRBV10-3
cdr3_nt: TGTGCCATCAGTGAGTTCCCCGGCAGGCAGTTCTTC
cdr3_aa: CAISEFPGRQFF

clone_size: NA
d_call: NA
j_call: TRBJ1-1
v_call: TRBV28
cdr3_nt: TGTGCCAGTCTATTTCAAACAGGGTCGGGCACTGAAGCTTTCTTT
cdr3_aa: CASLFQTGSGTEAFF

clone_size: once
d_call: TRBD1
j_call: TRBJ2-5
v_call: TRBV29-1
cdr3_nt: TGCAGCGTTGAACCGGACAGGGTGGAGACCCAGTACTTC
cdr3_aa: CSVEPDRVETQYF

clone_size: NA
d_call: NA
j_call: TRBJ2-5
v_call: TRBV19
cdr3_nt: TGTGCCAGCCACTCGACAGGCCGCCAAGAGACCCAGTACTTC
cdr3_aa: CASHSTGRQETQYF

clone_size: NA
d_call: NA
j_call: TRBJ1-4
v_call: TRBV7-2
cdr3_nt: TGTGCCAGCAGTGGGTCGGGAAGAGAAGGAGAAAAACTGTTTTTT
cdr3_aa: CASSGSGREGEKLFF

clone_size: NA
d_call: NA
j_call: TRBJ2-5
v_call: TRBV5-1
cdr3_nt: TGCGCCAGCAGCTTGGCTACTGACGAAAGAGAGACCCAGTACTTC
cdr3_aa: CASSLATDERETQYF

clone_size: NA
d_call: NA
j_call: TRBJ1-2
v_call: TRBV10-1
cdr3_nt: TGCGCCAGCAGTTCGGGCCTACCGGACTATGGCTACACCTTC
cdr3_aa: CASSSGLPDYGYTF

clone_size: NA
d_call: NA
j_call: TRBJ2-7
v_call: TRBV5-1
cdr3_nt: TGCGCCAGCAGCTGGACAGAGCAATACGAGCAGTACTTC
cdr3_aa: CASSWTEQYEQYF

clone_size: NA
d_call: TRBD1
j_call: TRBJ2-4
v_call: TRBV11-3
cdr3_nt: TGTGCCAGCGCCGGGACAGAAAACATTCAGTACTTC
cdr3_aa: CASAGTENIQYF

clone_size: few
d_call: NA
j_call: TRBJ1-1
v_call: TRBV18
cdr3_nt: TGTGCCAGCTCATCTGCACTGAACACTGAAGCTTTCTTT
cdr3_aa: CASSSALNTEAFF

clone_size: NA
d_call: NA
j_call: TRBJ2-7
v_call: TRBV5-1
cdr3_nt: TGCGCCAGCAGCTTGGCTGCATCCTACGAGCAGTACTTC
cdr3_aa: CASSLAASYEQYF

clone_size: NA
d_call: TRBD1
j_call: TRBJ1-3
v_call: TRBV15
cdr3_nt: TGTGCCACCAGCAGAGATCAGGGGGCATATGGAAACACCATATATTTT
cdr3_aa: CATSRDQGAYGNTIYF

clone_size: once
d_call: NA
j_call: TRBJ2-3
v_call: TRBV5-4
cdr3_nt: TGTGCCAGCAGGCCGGACTTCGGGGTGGGTACGCAGTATTTT
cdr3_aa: CASRPDFGVGTQYF

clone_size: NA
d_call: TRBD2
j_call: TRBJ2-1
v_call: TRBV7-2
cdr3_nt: TGTGCCAGCAGCTTAAGACTAGCGGGAGGCAATGAGCAGTTCTTC
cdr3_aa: CASSLRLAGGNEQFF

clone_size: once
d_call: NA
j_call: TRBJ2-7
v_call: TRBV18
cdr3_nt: TGTGCCAGCTCACCAGGGCAGTCCCTTACCTACGAGCAGTACTTC
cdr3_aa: CASSPGQSLTYEQYF

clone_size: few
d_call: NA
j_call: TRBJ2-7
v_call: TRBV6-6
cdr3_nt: TGTGCCAGCGTTAATCTACAGGGAAAATTCTCCTACGAGCAGTACTTC
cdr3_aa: CASVNLQGKFSYEQYF

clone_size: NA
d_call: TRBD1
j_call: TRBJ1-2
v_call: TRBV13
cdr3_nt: TGTGCCAGCAGCTTAGTGTCCAGGGGGGTAAACTATGGCTACACCTTC
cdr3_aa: CASSLVSRGVNYGYTF

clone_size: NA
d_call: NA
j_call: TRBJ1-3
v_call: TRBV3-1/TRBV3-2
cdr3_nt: TGTGCCTCAACAGGGAATGGAAACACCATATATTTT
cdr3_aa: CASTGNGNTIYF

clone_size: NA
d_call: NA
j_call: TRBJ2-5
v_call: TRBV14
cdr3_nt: TGTGCCAGCAGCCAACTCCAAAAAGGGGAGACCCAGTACTTC
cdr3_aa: CASSQLQKGETQYF

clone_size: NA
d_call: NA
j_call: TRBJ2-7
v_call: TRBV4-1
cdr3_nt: TGCGCCAGCAGCCAAGCGGGCCTCTACTCCTACGAGCAGTACTTC
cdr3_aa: CASSQAGLYSYEQYF

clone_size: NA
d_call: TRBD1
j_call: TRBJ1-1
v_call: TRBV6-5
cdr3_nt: TGTGCCAGCAGTTGGACAGGTTCCACTGAAGCTTTCTTT
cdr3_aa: CASSWTGSTEAFF

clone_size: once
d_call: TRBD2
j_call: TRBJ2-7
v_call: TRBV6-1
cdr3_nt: TGTGCCAGCAGTCGGACTAGCTACGAGCAGTACTTC
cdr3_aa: CASSRTSYEQYF

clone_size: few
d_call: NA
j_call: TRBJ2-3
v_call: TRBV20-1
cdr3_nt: TGCAGTGCTGGATGGGGTACGCAGTATTTT
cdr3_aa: CSAGWGTQYF

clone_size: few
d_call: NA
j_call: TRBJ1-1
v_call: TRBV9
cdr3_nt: TGTGCCAGCAGCGTAGGGAGGGGGGACGACACTGAAGCTTTCTTT
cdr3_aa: CASSVGRGDDTEAFF

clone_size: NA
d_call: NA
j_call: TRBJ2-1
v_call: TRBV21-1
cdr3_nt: TGTGCCAGCAGCCCAGCTTTTTGGCCCTACAATGAGCAGTTCTTC
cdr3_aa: CASSPAFWPYNEQFF

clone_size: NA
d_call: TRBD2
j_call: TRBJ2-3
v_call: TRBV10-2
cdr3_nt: TGCGCCAGCTCCGGGACTAGCTTAACAGATACGCAGTATTTT
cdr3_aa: CASSGTSLTDTQYF